The T cell receptor (beta chain) under discussion was sequenced for a study of cytomegalovirus exposure and HLA in healthy donors. Study-level findings and limits: In vitro, three CMV-associated chains proved specific for CMV antigens. Rarity marked most TCR sequences, yet some public TCRs occurred in many donors.

The donors were members of the validation cohort, which comprised 120 subjects and was separate from the first cohort of 730 or so subjects. Here immunoSEQ multiplex PCR was the method, and the copy in TCRdb shows in-frame clones only, minus some. The sample holds about 130,000 clones, about 80% seen once. Germline values: CDR1 MNHEY, CDR2 SMNVEV (reference sequence). This CDR3 spans 16 amino acids. Trimming shortened V by 5 bases and J by 1 base, and 12 bases separated the two germline ends. As for this clone: The antigen is not known.

The sequencing sample was made of PBMCs. The TCR was taken from a man aged 25-40 years in good health and CMV-seropositive. The chain couples TRBV27 to TRBJ2-6, with D maybe TRBD1 (6 bases). The CDR3 sequence is CASSAKTGSGANVLTF. CDR3 DNA: TGTGCCAGCAGTGCAAAAACAGGGTCTGGGGCCAACGTCCTGACTTTC.